Below are 4 T cell receptor beta chains sequenced from a single sample in a study of T cell repertoires in cytomegalovirus infection. These receptors are not linked to any known antigen. TCRdb fed the reads into MiXCR, producing one record per CDR3 protein. The data contain around 770,000 distinct CDR3 sequences, roughly 28% of them singletons. Sequenced here: cultured CD8+ T cells from PBMCs, sampled from culture after CMV antigen stimulation. These receptors were obtained from a human donor in good health (CMV status not recorded). Some clones in this sample may be carry-over from other donors' samples.

About this clonotype: The junction departs from the called germline gene at one end, perhaps through a read error. CDR3 nucleotide sequence: TGTGCCACCCAATCCCCGCACCCCGGGGCTAATGAAAAACTGCTTTTT. It is translated as CATQSPHPGANEKLLF. The chain recombines TRBV7-4 with TRBJ1-4, with D possibly being TRBD1 (5 bases). Germline V gene lookup returns CDR1 SGHVT and CDR2 SQSDAQ. The CDR3 totals 16 residues. Supplemented by reference TRBV7-4 and TRBJ1-4, the full variable domain reads GAGVSQSPRYKVAKRGRDVALRCDSISGHVTLYWYRQTLGQGSEVLTYSQSDAQRDKSGRPSGRFSAERPERSVSTLKIQRTEQGDSAVYLCATQSPHPGANEKLLFGSGTQLSVL.

Here the CDR3 DNA reads TGTGCCAGCAACCCGGGACCGGATGGCTACACCTTC. Amino acid sequence: CASNPGPDGYTF. The chain is built from TRBV2 and TRBJ1-2, with D possibly TRBD1 on 5 matching bases. CDR1 SNHLY and CDR2 FYNNEI come from the germline V gene. The V and J ends lost 7 bases and 6 bases respectively, with 12 bases between them. The CDR3 is 12 amino acids.

This clonotype was picked up a small number of times. This rearrangement joins TRBV7-6 to TRBJ2-7; D call uncertain. V lost 2 bases and J lost 0, with 8 bases in between. The CDR3 contains 14 residues. Germline V gene lookup returns CDR1 SGHVS and CDR2 FNYEAQ. CDR3 coding DNA: TGTGCCAGCAGCTTAAGCTCCAGCTCCTACGAGCAGTACTTC. This gives the protein CASSLSSSSYEQYF.

The gene calls are TRBV15 and TRBJ1-5; the D gene is possibly TRBD1 (5 bases). Germline V gene data show CDR1 as LNHNV and CDR2 as YYDKDF (reference sequence). This CDR3 has 14 amino acids. V was shortened by 2 bases and J by 6 bases, with 11 bases between the two germline ends. CDR3 region: CATSRSGGGQPQHF. CDR3 nucleotide sequence: TGTGCCACCAGCAGATCCGGGGGGGGTCAGCCCCAGCATTTT.